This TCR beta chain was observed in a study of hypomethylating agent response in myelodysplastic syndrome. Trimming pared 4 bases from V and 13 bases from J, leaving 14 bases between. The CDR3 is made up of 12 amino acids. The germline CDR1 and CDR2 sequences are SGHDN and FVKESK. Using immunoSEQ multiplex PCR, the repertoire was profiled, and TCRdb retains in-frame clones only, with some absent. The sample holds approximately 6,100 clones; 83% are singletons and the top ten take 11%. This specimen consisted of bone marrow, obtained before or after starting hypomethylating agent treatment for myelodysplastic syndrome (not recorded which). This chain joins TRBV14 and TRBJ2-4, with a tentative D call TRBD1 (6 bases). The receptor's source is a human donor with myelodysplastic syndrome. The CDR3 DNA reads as TGTGCCAGCAGCCTCACTCCGGGACACCAGTACTTC. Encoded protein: CASSLTPGHQYF.